These 5 T cell receptor beta chains were all obtained from the same sample, sequenced in a study of blood T cell repertoires in COVID-19. Libraries were prepared by immunoSEQ multiplex PCR; TCRdb keeps only in-frame clonotypes and omits some of them. The sample holds some 110,000 clones; about 80% are singletons and the top ten take 7% to 9.5%. Sequencing was done on a sample of peripheral blood. All receptors come from an older man with active or convalescent COVID-19.

In this sample, this clone turned up once. The genes are TRBV18 and TRBJ2-1; possibly TRBD1 for D (6 bases). The V gene's germline CDR1 is KGHSH and CDR2 LQKENI. V was clipped by 3 bases and J by 6 bases, with 15 bases between them. The CDR3 totals 15 residues. The CDR3 protein is CASSPQGQRGNEQFF. The CDR3 coding sequence is TGTGCCAGCTCACCCCAGGGGCAAAGAGGCAATGAGCAGTTCTTC.

The chain has TRBV4-2 and TRBJ2-5, with D tentatively TRBD2 (7 bases). Between the trimmed V and J ends, which lost 0 bases and 3 bases, there was a span of 14 bases. The CDR3 contains 16 residues. Germline-derived CDR1 and CDR2 are LGHNA and YNFKEQ. The CDR3 loop is CASSQESRGGKETQYF. CDR3 coding DNA: TGTGCCAGCAGCCAAGAGTCGAGGGGGGGAAAAGAGACCCAGTACTTC.

This chain connects TRBV3-1 (or the pseudogene TRBV3-2) to TRBJ2-1, with D unclear. Germline V gene lookup returns CDR1 LGHDT and CDR2 YNNKEL (reference sequence). Trimming took off 3 bases at V and 6 bases at J, with 9 bases between the two ends. The CDR3 spans 13 residues. CDR3 protein: CASSQANTNEQFF. The DNA of the CDR3 is TGTGCCAGCAGCCAGGCCAATACCAATGAGCAGTTCTTC.

The V call is TRBV18, the J call TRBJ1-1, with 8 bases fitting TRBD1. V lost 4 bases to trimming and J lost 6 bases; unmatched junction nucleotides: 7. This CDR3 has 14 residues. Germline loops: CDR1 KGHSH, CDR2 LQKENI. CDR3 sequence (DNA): TGTGCCAGCTCACAAGACCGGGACAGGTCTGAAGCTTTCTTT. Its translation is CASSQDRDRSEAFF. Full variable domain (rest looked up from reference TRBV18 and TRBJ1-1): NAGVMQNPRHLVRRRGQEARLRCSPMKGHSHVYWYRQLPEEGLKFMVYLQKENIIDESGMPKERFSAEFPKEGPSILRIQQVVRGDSAAYFCASSQDRDRSEAFFGQGTRLTVV.

The genes are TRBV30 and TRBJ1-2; TRBD1 agrees at 8 bases. Losses at the gene ends were 0 bases for V and 8 bases for J; bases not matched to a gene: 8. CDR3 length: 14 amino acids. CDR1 is GTSNPN, CDR2 SVGIG, per germline (reference sequence). For the CDR3, the DNA is TGTGCCTGGAGTGTACAGGGGGTACTTCTCGGCTACACCTTC. Protein product: CAWSVQGVLLGYTF.